The 27 T cell receptor delta chains in this list originate from one sample, sequenced in a study of Vδ1+ human thymocytes. Findings of the study overall: Thymic TRG and TRD repertoires appeared highly polyclonal.

The template was reverse-transcribed extracted RNA. CDR3 amplicons came from multiplex PCR with pooled V-gene forward and constant-region reverse primers. TCRdb re-processed the multiplex PCR reads via CATT. Among 50,000 to 75,000 delta-chain clones, approximately 15% were seen once, and the ten largest hold 0.3% to 0.5%. Their specific antigens are unknown. The sequenced material came from Vdelta1+ gamma-delta thymocytes from the thymus. Subset: FACS-sorted CD3+ TCRalphabeta- TCRVdelta1+ TCRVdelta2- thymocytes. The receptors derive from a girl under three years old who had congenital heart surgery.

V gene TRDV1 combines with J gene TRDJ1; TRDD3 might be the D (6 bases). The germline CDR1 and CDR2 sequences are TSWWSYY and QGS. Trimming stripped 2 bases from V and 4 bases from J, with 29 bases between. The CDR3 is 20 residues long. CDR3 DNA: TGTGCTCTTGGGGAAGAATTCCCTTTCCGGCCCTTGGGGGCCTTCGATAAACTCATCTTT. Protein: CALGEEFPFRPLGAFDKLIF.

This clone has only a few counts. J is TRDJ1 and V is TRDV1; 13 nucleotides line up with TRDD3. CDR3 size: 26 residues. J gave up 4 bases and V 4 bases, and 36 bases lay outside the gene matches. Germline values: CDR1 TSWWSYY, CDR2 QGS. For the CDR3, the DNA is TGTGCTCTTGGGGCCCCCATACCCGTTCCCTCCCTCTACTGGGGGATACGCCGAGTAGATAACGATAAACTCATCTTT. Translation gives CALGAPIPVPSLYWGIRRVDNDKLIF.

This rearrangement joins TRDV1 to TRDJ1, with TRDD3 matching 8 bases. Trimming cost V 0 bases and J 4 bases; bases outside gene matches: 19. The CDR3 extends over 20 amino acids. Per germline, CDR1 TSWWSYY and CDR2 QGS. CDR3 loop: CALGELSTSMPGGAHDKLIF. The CDR3 DNA follows: TGTGCTCTTGGGGAACTATCGACGAGTATGCCTGGGGGAGCCCACGATAAACTCATCTTT.

This clone has just a few counts. This chain uses TRDV1 with TRDJ1; D perhaps matches TRDD2 (9 bases). Germline CDR1 TSWWSYY, CDR2 QGS. The germline V and J ends were trimmed by 0 bases and 0 bases, with 26 bases remaining between them. The CDR3 is 21 amino acids. The CDR3 sequence is CALGELDALPTVLGDTDKLIF. CDR3 DNA sequence: TGTGCTCTTGGGGAACTAGACGCCCTTCCTACCGTACTGGGGGACACCGATAAACTCATCTTT.

This clone was detected a few times. This chain links TRDV3 with TRDJ1, with D possibly matching TRDD2 (6 bases). The V end was cut by 4 bases, the J end by 8 bases, with 41 bases between. The germline gives CDR1 TVYSNPD, CDR2 GDNSRS (reference sequence). The CDR3 is 20 residues long. As DNA, the CDR3 is TGTGCCTCTATTATCCTACCATTCATCGTTAACCCGGGGAAGTGGGGAAAACTCATCTTT. It specifies CASIILPFIVNPGKWGKLIF. The variable domain in full, with the rest retrieved from reference TRDV3 and TRDJ1, is CDKVTQSSPDQTVASGSEVVLLCTYDTVYSNPDLFWYRIRPDYSFQFVFYGDNSRSEGADFTQGRFSVKHILTQKAFHLVISPVRTEDSATYYCASIILPFIVNPGKWGKLIFGKGTRVTVEP.

The gene calls are TRAV29/DV5 and TRDJ1; 8 nucleotides align to TRDD2. Germline assignment: CDR1 NSMFDY and CDR2 ISSIKDK. This CDR3 contains 16 residues. The junction had 14 bases not matched to a gene; V was cut back by 0 bases and J by 7 bases. CDR3 nucleotide sequence: TGTGCAGCAAGCGCGCATCGGGCCTTCCTAACGCCTAAACTCATCTTT. Translating gives CAASAHRAFLTPKLIF.

The chain recombines TRDV1 with TRDJ1; 11 bases line up with TRDD3. Germline V gene sequence: CDR1 TSWWSYY, CDR2 QGS. The V and J ends lost 4 bases and 4 bases, in that order; junction bases with no gene match: 17. CDR3 length equals 19 residues. CDR3 sequence (DNA): TGTGCTCTTGGGGCCCGGTTCCTCTTCTGGGGGATACCGGGCGATAAACTCATCTTT. Encoded protein: CALGARFLFWGIPGDKLIF.

By frequency in the sample, this clone is medium-sized. V is TRAV29/DV5 and J is TRDJ1; D not resolved. Germline-derived CDR1 and CDR2 are NSMFDY and ISSIKDK. This CDR3 region has 10 residues. Between the trimmed V and J ends, which lost 4 bases and 10 bases, there was a span of 11 bases. The CDR3 bases are TGTGCAGCAGCTACTTTATCACTCATCTTT. As protein: CAAATLSLIF. Complete variable domain (other parts from reference TRAV29/DV5 and TRDJ1): DQQVKQNSPSLSVQEGRISILNCDYTNSMFDYFLWYKKYPAEGPTFLISISSIKDKNEDGRFTVFLNKSAKHLSLHIVPSQPGDSAVYFCAAATLSLIFGKGTRVTVEP.

The rearrangement links TRDV1 to TRDJ1, with a possible D match to TRDD2 (6 bases). CDR1 and CDR2 from the germline V gene are TSWWSYY and QGS. This CDR3 has 17 residues. V dropped 2 bases and J dropped 1 base, with 17 bases sitting between them. The CDR3: CALGECPTGGTTDKLIF. CDR3 in DNA: TGTGCTCTTGGGGAATGTCCTACAGGAGGGACCACCGATAAACTCATCTTT.

The V gene is TRDV1, the J gene TRDJ1, with 9 bases aligning to TRDD3. Germline V gene lookup returns CDR1 TSWWSYY and CDR2 QGS. This CDR3 comprises 22 residues. The V gene end was trimmed by 3 bases and the J gene end by 0 bases; junction bases not matched to a gene: 23. The CDR3 region has the DNA TGTGCTCTTGGGGAGATACCTACTGGGGGACCCATAGGCGGGGAGTACACCGATAAACTCATCTTT. This translates into CALGEIPTGGPIGGEYTDKLIF.

The chain carries TRDV1 and TRDJ1, with D perhaps TRDD2 (9 bases). Germline CDR1 and CDR2: TSWWSYY and QGS. The CDR3 is 18 amino acids. Trimming left V 5 bases short and J 7 bases short, with 29 bases between. The CDR3 coding sequence is TGTGCTCTTGGGAAGCCTTCCTACATACGGGGGGATAATGTTAAACTCATCTTT. Its translation is CALGKPSYIRGDNVKLIF.

The rearrangement links TRDV1 to TRDJ1, with D possibly called TRDD2 or TRDD3 (5 bases each). The germline V and J ends were trimmed by 4 bases and 1 base, with 28 bases remaining between them. Germline V gene lookup returns CDR1 TSWWSYY and CDR2 QGS. CDR3 length: 20 amino acids. The CDR3 is CALGVSSPRIQWGSTDKLIF. The CDR3 DNA follows: TGTGCTCTTGGGGTTTCTTCCCCCCGTATCCAGTGGGGAAGCACCGATAAACTCATCTTT.

The gene calls are TRDV1 and TRDJ1; D tentatively fits TRDD2 or TRDD3 (6 bases each). This CDR3 comprises 31 residues. Germline lookup yields CDR1 TSWWSYY and CDR2 QGS. V lost 1 base and J 0 bases, leaving 57 bases between the germline ends. This CDR3 is CALGERLPSQAPAGPAEDTRIRDAYTDKLIF. In DNA, the CDR3 is TGTGCTCTTGGGGAACGGTTGCCTTCCCAGGCCCCCGCTGGTCCCGCTGAAGATACGCGTATTAGGGACGCGTACACCGATAAACTCATCTTT.

This clone was seen a handful of times. It is unclear where the CDR3 begins or ends on the DNA, so no DNA is shown, and the CDR3 is as TCRdb lists it. This chain links TRAV29/DV5 with TRDJ1. Germline V gives CDR1 NSMFDY, CDR2 ISSIKDK. The length of the CDR3 is 17 amino acids, counting both ends. CDR3 amino acids: CSVLLCSKFPYTDKLIF.

This clone has only a few counts. The V call is TRDV1, the J call TRDJ1, with 10 bases that match TRDD3. The CDR3 is made up of 19 amino acids. Germline-derived CDR1 and CDR2 are TSWWSYY and QGS. Trimming removed 4 bases from V and 0 bases from J; junction bases left unmatched: 14. CDR3 protein: CALGGYGWGIGDYTDKLIF. CDR3 nucleotides: TGTGCTCTTGGGGGCTACGGCTGGGGGATAGGGGATTACACCGATAAACTCATCTTT.

This clone was counted between two and nine times. The chain recombines TRDV1 with TRDJ1; 13 positions agree with TRDD3. Germline lookup yields CDR1 TSWWSYY and CDR2 QGS. The CDR3 totals 20 residues. Written as DNA, the CDR3 is TGTGCCCATAACTGCCCCCTACTGGGGGATACGGGGGGTTACACCGATAAACTCATCTTT. Translated, it gives CAHNCPLLGDTGGYTDKLIF.

There are a few counts of this clone. The chain employs TRDV3 and TRDJ1; 7 bases match TRDD3. The CDR3 length is 14 residues. Per the germline V gene, CDR1 is TVYSNPD and CDR2 is GDNSRS (reference sequence). The V segment lost 5 bases and the J segment 6 bases; nucleotides outside the gene matches: 15. CDR3 DNA sequence: TGTGCCCTTCCGGTGGTATACTGGGGCAATAAACTCATCTTT. This sequence encodes CALPVVYWGNKLIF. The full variable domain, with the rest looked up from reference TRDV3 and TRDJ1, is CDKVTQSSPDQTVASGSEVVLLCTYDTVYSNPDLFWYRIRPDYSFQFVFYGDNSRSEGADFTQGRFSVKHILTQKAFHLVISPVRTEDSATYYCALPVVYWGNKLIFGKGTRVTVEP.

This rearrangement joins TRDV1 to TRDJ1; 10 bases fit TRDD3. The V and J ends lost 1 base and 0 bases, in that order; junction bases with no gene match: 29. CDR1 TSWWSYY and CDR2 QGS come from the germline V gene. This CDR3 spans 25 amino acids. The CDR3 region is CALGEPAPPTSRDDWGISYTDKLIF. The CDR3 bases are TGTGCTCTTGGGGAACCAGCTCCCCCTACTTCACGGGATGACTGGGGGATTTCGTACACCGATAAACTCATCTTT.

The chain uses TRDV1 and TRDJ1; 12 nucleotides line up with TRDD3. The CDR3 consists of 22 residues. Germline V gives CDR1 TSWWSYY, CDR2 QGS. Trimming took 0 bases from V and 0 from J; bases not matched to a gene: 17. The CDR3 protein is CALGELPLHRTGGYWYTDKLIF. The CDR3 DNA follows: TGTGCTCTTGGGGAACTTCCCCTACACCGTACTGGGGGATACTGGTACACCGATAAACTCATCTTT.

This clone has a handful of counts. The chain is built from TRDV1 and TRDJ1; 10 positions match TRDD3. The ends lost 2 bases at V and 2 bases at J; junction bases unmatched: 23. The germline CDR1 and CDR2 sequences are TSWWSYY and QGS. The CDR3 runs to 22 residues. CDR3 region: CALGEFEKVLGLGDFWTDKLIF. In DNA form, the CDR3 reads TGTGCTCTTGGGGAATTTGAGAAAGTCCTCGGACTGGGGGATTTTTGGACCGATAAACTCATCTTT.

The chain employs TRDV1 and TRDJ1; D may be TRDD2 or TRDD3 (6 bases each). This CDR3 has 20 residues. Trimming pared 5 bases from V and 1 base from J, leaving 29 bases between. Germline assignment: CDR1 TSWWSYY and CDR2 QGS. In DNA form, the CDR3 reads TGTGCTCTTGGGTCCACTCGTCCTACAACCCTGGATACCTCCACCGATAAACTCATCTTT. Amino acid sequence: CALGSTRPTTLDTSTDKLIF.

In its sample, this clone was seen once. This chain connects TRDV1 to TRDJ1, with 8 positions matching TRDD3. The V and J ends lost 0 bases and 11 bases, in that order; junction bases with no gene match: 29. The CDR3 consists of 21 residues. Germline loops: CDR1 TSWWSYY, CDR2 QGS. As DNA, the CDR3 is TGTGCTCTTGGGGAACTAAGACGGAATCATAACGCCCGGGGGATAATAAGGCGGCTCATCTTT. Its protein is CALGELRRNHNARGIIRRLIF.

Only a few counts were recorded for this clone. The rearrangement links TRDV1 to TRDJ1; 12 positions match TRDD3. V lost 4 bases, J lost 0 bases, and 21 bases stayed unmatched. CDR3 length: 22 amino acids. Germline CDR1 TSWWSYY, CDR2 QGS. The CDR3 DNA sequence: TGTGCTCTTGGGGTTCCTAGTACTGGGGGATACTCGGTCTGGGAGTACACCGATAAACTCATCTTT. Translating it yields CALGVPSTGGYSVWEYTDKLIF.

At least ten counts were recorded for this clone. This specimen includes other DNA sequences encoding the same CDR3. This rearrangement joins TRDV2 to TRDJ2; 8 bases match TRDD3. Trimming removed 5 bases from V and 8 bases from J; junction bases left unmatched: 12. This CDR3 is built from 15 residues. Looked up from germline, CDR1 is GEAIGNYY and CDR2 is EKD. The CDR3, as DNA: TGTGCCTGTGGGGGGTGGGGGATGGCCCCGGCACAACTCTTCTTT. Translated: CACGGWGMAPAQLFF.

The gene calls are TRDV1 and TRDJ1; the D is unclear. CDR3 length equals 16 residues. Germline-derived CDR1 and CDR2 are TSWWSYY and QGS. V lost 0 bases, J lost 9 bases, and 20 bases lay in between. The CDR3 DNA reads TGTGCTCTTGGGGAACTCCGCCTCTACCCCCAACCTGAACTCATCTTT. This gives the protein CALGELRLYPQPELIF.

The chain has TRDV1 and TRDJ1; 12 nucleotides line up with TRDD3. This CDR3 is built from 21 residues. CDR1 is TSWWSYY, CDR2 QGS, per germline. The J segment lost 5 bases and the V segment lost 2 bases, leaving 21 bases of the junction unmatched. The DNA for the CDR3 is TGTGCTCTTGGGGAATGTTACTACGGAGCTGGGGGATACGCTGGGGGGGATAAACTCATCTTT. Its protein is CALGECYYGAGGYAGGDKLIF.

The chain links TRDV1 to TRDJ1; D is unresolved. The length of the CDR3 is 14 residues. Trimming removed 1 base at V and 11 bases at J, with 17 bases between. Per germline, CDR1 TSWWSYY and CDR2 QGS. The chain's CDR3 is CALGEPRGGSELIF. Written as DNA, the CDR3 is TGTGCTCTTGGGGAACCGCGCGGTGGTAGTGAGCTCATCTTT.